This TCR beta chain was identified in a study of blood T cell repertoires in COVID-19. Study-level information: T cells, B-cell-depleted T cells, or PBMCs supplied cDNA or gDNA.

CDR1 and CDR2 from the germline V gene are SGHRS and YFSETQ. V dropped 4 bases and J dropped 1 base, with 8 bases sitting between them. CDR3 length: 14 amino acids. Original data processing: Amplification of reference gene primers provided the estimated nucleated cell counts. Data came from immunoSEQ multiplex PCR; TCRdb stores just in-frame clones and leaves some out. The D gene and trimming were derived from the DNA, and the V and J assignments and clone size from that table. The top ten clones hold approximately 1% of a sample with a few hundred thousand clones, over 75% of them seen once. The sequence came from a man younger than 35 who had recovered from COVID-19. This chain connects TRBV5-1 to TRBJ2-2; tentatively, D is TRBD1 (5 bases). The sample taken for sequencing was PBMCs or T cells enriched from blood (not recorded which). This CDR3 is CASSAGQNTGELFF. The CDR3 nucleotides read TGCGCCAGCAGCGCTGGACAGAACACCGGGGAGCTGTTTTTT. The whole variable domain, remainder taken from reference TRBV5-1 and TRBJ2-2, is KAGVTQTPRYLIKTRGQQVTLSCSPISGHRSVSWYQQTPGQGLQFLFEYFSETQRNKGNFPGRFSGRQFSNSRSEMNVSTLELGDSALYLCASSAGQNTGELFFGEGSRLTVL.